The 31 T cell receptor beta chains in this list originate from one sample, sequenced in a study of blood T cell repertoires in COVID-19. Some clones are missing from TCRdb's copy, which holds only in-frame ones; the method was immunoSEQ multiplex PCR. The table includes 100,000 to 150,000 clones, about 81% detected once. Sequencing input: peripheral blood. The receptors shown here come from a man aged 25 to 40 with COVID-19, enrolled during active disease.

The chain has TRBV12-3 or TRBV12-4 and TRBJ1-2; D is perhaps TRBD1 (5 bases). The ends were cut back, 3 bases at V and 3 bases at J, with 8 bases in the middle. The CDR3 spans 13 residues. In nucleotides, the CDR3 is TGTGCCAGCAGTTTGGGGGGTCACTATGGCTACACCTTC. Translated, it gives CASSLGGHYGYTF.

CDR3 sequence reads: CASSLDRDSGNTIYF. DNA for the CDR3: TGCGCCAGCAGCTTGGACAGGGACTCTGGAAACACCATATATTTT. The chain carries TRBV5-1 and TRBJ1-3; D perhaps matches TRBD1 (6 bases). This CDR3 is 15 amino acids long. The V gene's germline CDR1 is SGHRS and CDR2 YFSETQ. V dropped 0 bases and J dropped 0 bases, with 7 bases sitting between them.

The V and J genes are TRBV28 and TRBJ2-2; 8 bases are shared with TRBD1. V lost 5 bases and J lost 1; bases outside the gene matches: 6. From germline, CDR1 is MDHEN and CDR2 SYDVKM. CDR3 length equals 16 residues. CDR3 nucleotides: TGTGCCAGCAGTGACTGGACAGGGAGGAACACCGGGGAGCTGTTTTTT. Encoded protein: CASSDWTGRNTGELFF.

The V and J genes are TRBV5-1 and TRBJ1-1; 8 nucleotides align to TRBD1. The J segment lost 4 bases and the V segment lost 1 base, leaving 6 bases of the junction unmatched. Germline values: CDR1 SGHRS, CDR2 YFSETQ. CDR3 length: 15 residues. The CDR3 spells CASSLTQGVGTEAFF. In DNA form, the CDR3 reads TGCGCCAGCAGCTTGACACAGGGGGTAGGCACTGAAGCTTTCTTT. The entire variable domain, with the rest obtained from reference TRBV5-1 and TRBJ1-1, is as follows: KAGVTQTPRYLIKTRGQQVTLSCSPISGHRSVSWYQQTPGQGLQFLFEYFSETQRNKGNFPGRFSGRQFSNSRSEMNVSTLELGDSALYLCASSLTQGVGTEAFFGQGTRLTVV.

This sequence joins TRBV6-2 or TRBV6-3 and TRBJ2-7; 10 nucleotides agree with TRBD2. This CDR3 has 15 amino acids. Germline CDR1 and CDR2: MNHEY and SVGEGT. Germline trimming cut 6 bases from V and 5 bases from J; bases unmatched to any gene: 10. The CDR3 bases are TGTGCCAGCAGCCACCCACTAGCGGGGCGTGACGAGCAGTACTTC. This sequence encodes CASSHPLAGRDEQYF.

The DNA of the CDR3 is TGTGCCAGCTCACCCGACAGGGGCAATCAGCCCCAGCATTTT. Translated, it gives CASSPDRGNQPQHF. The chain couples TRBV18 to TRBJ1-5, with 7 bases identical to TRBD1. The J segment lost 2 bases and the V segment lost 3 bases, leaving 1 base of the junction unmatched. This CDR3 spans 14 amino acids. Germline CDR1 and CDR2: KGHSH and LQKENI. Filled out from reference TRBV18 and TRBJ1-5, the complete variable domain reads NAGVMQNPRHLVRRRGQEARLRCSPMKGHSHVYWYRQLPEEGLKFMVYLQKENIIDESGMPKERFSAEFPKEGPSILRIQQVVRGDSAAYFCASSPDRGNQPQHFGDGTRLSIL.

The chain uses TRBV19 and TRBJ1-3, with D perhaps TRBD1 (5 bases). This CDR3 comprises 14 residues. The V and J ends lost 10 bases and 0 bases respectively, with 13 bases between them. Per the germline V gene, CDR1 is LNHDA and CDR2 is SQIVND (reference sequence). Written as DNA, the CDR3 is TGTGCCACCATCCCCGGACACTCTGGAAACACCATATATTTT. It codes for CATIPGHSGNTIYF.

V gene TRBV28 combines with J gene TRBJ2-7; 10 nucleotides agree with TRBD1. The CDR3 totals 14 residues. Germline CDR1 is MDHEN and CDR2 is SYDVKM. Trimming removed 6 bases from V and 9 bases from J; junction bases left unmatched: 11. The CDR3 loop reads CASSPGTGVTGQYF. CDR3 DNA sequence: TGTGCCAGCAGCCCCGGGACAGGGGTGACGGGGCAGTACTTC.

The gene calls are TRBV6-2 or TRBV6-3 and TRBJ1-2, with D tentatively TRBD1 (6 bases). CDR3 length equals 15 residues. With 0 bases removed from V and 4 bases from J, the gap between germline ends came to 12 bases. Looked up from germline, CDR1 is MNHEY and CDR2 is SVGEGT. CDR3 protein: CASSYSRQDGYGYTF. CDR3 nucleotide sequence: TGTGCCAGCAGTTACTCGAGACAGGACGGCTATGGCTACACCTTC.

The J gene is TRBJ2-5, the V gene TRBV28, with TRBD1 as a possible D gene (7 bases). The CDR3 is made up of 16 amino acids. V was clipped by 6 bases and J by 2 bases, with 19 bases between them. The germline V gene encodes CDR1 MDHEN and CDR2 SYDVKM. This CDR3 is CASSSRKTGRQETQYF. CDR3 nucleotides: TGTGCCAGCAGCTCACGAAAGACAGGGAGGCAAGAGACCCAGTACTTC.

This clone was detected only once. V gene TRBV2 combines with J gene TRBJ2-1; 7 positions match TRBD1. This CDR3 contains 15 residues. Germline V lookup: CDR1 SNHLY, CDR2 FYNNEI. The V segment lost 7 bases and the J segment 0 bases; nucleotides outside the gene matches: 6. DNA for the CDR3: TGTGCCAGCACCGTGACAGGGAGCTCCTACAATGAGCAGTTCTTC. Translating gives CASTVTGSSYNEQFF.

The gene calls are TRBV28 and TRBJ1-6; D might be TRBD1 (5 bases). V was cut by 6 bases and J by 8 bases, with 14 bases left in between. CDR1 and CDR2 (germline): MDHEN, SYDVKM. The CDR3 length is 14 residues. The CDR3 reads CASSPQGGHSPLHF. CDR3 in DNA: TGTGCCAGCAGCCCCCAGGGTGGGCATTCACCCCTCCACTTT. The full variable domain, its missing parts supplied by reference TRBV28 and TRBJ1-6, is DVKVTQSSRYLVKRTGEKVFLECVQDMDHENMFWYRQDPGLGLRLIYFSYDVKMKEKGDIPEGYSVSREKKERFSLILESASTNQTSMYLCASSPQGGHSPLHFGNGTRLTVT.

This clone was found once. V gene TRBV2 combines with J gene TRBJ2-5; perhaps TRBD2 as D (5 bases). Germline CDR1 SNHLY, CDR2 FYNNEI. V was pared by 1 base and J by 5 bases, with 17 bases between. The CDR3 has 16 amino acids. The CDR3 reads CASSEGHRGLRETQYF. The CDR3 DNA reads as TGTGCCAGCAGTGAAGGGCATCGGGGTTTGAGGGAGACCCAGTACTTC.

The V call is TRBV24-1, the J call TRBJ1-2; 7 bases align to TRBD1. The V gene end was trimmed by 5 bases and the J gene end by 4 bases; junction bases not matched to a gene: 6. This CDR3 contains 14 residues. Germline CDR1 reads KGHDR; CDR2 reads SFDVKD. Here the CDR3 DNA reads TGTGCCACCAGTGGGTCTGGGACAGCCTATGGCTACACCTTC. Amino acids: CATSGSGTAYGYTF.

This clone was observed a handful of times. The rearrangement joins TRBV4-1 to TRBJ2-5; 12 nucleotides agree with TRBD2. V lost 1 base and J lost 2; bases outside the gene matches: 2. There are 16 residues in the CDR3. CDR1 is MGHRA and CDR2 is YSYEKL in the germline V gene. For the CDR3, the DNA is TGCGCCAGCAGCCAAGCTAGCGGGAGGGGGCAAGAGACCCAGTACTTC. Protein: CASSQASGRGQETQYF.

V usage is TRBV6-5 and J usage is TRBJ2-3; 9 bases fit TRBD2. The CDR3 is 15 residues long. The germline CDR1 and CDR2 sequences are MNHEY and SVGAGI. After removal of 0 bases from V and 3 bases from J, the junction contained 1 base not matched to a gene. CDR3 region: CASSYSREGTDTQYF. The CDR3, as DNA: TGTGCCAGCAGTTACTCGCGGGAGGGGACAGATACGCAGTATTTT.

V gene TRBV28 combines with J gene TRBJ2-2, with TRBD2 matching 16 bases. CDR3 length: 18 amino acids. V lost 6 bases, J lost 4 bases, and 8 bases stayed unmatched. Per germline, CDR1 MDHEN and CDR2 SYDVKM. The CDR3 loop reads CASSPPGLAGGGTGELFF. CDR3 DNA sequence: TGTGCCAGCAGCCCTCCGGGACTAGCGGGGGGGGGCACCGGGGAGCTGTTTTTT.

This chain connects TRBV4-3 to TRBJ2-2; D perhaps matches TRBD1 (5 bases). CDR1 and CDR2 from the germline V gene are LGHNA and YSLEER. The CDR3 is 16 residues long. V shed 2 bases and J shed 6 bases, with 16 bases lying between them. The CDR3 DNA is TGCGCCAGCAGCCAAATACCAGGGAACGAGGCCGGGGAGCTGTTTTTT. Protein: CASSQIPGNEAGELFF.

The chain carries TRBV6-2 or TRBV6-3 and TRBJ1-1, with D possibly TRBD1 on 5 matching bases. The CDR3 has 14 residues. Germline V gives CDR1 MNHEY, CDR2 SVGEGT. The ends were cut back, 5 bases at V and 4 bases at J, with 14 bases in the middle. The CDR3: CASSLTVRGTEAFF. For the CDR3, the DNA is TGTGCCAGCAGTCTCACCGTTAGGGGCACTGAAGCTTTCTTT.

DNA of the CDR3: TGTGCCTGGAGCCGTCGAGGCGGCACAGATACGCAGTATTTT. Translated, it gives CAWSRRGGTDTQYF. The chain combines TRBV30 with TRBJ2-3; D not certain. V dropped 3 bases and J dropped 1 base, with 11 bases sitting between them. The CDR3 is 14 amino acids. Germline CDR1 and CDR2: GTSNPN and SVGIG (reference sequence).

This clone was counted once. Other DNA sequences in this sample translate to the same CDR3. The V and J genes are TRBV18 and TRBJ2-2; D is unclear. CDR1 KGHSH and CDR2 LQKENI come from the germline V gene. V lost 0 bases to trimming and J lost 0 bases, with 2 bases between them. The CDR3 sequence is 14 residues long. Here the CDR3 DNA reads TGTGCCAGCTCACCACCCTCGAACACCGGGGAGCTGTTTTTT. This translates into CASSPPSNTGELFF.

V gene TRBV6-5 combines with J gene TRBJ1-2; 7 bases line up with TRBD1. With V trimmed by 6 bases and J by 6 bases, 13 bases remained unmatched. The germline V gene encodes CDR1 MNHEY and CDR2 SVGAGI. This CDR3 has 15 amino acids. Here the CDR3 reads CASRPRDRADHGYTF. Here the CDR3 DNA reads TGTGCCAGCAGGCCCCGAGACAGGGCAGACCATGGCTACACCTTC.

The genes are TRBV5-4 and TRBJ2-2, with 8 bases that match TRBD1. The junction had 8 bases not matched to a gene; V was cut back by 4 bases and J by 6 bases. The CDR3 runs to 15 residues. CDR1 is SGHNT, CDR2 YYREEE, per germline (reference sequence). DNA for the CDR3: TGTGCCAGCAGCCTGCAGGGGGCGTTGGCCGGGGAGCTGTTTTTT. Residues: CASSLQGALAGELFF.

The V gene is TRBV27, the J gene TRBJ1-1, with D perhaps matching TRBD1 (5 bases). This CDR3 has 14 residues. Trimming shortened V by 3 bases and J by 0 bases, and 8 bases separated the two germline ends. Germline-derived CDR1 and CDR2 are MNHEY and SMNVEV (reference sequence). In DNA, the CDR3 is TGTGCCAGCAGTTTGGTAGGGGTGAACACTGAAGCTTTCTTT. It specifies CASSLVGVNTEAFF.

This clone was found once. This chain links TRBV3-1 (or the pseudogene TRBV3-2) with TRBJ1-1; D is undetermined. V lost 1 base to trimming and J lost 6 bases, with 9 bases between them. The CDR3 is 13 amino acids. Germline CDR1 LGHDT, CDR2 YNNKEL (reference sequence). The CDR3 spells CASSQVGGSEAFF. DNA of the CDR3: TGTGCCAGCAGCCAAGTTGGTGGCTCTGAAGCTTTCTTT.

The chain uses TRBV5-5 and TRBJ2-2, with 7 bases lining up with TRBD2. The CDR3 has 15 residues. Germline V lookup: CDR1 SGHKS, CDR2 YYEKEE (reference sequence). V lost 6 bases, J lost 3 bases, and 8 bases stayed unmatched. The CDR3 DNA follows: TGTGCCAGCATTGCGCGGGGGTGGGACACCGGGGAGCTGTTTTTT. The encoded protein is CASIARGWDTGELFF.

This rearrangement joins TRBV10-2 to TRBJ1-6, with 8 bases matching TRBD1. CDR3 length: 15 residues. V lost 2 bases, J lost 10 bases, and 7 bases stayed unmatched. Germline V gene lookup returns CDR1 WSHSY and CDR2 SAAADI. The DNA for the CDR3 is TGCGCCAGCAGTGAGGGGAGGACAGGGTGGTCACCCCTCCACTTT. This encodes CASSEGRTGWSPLHF.

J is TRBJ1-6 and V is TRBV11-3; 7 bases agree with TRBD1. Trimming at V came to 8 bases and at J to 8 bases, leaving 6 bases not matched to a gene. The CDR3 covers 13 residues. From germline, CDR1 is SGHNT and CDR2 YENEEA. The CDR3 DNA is TGTGCCAGCGGGAGACAGGGCGATTCACCCCTCCACTTT. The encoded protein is CASGRQGDSPLHF.

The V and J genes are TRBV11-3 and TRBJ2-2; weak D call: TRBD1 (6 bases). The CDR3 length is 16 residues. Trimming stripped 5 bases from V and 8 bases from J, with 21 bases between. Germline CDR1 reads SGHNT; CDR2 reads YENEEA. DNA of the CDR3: TGTGCCAGCAGCCCTCGACGTACAGGGATAAGTGGGGAGCTGTTTTTT. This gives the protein CASSPRRTGISGELFF.

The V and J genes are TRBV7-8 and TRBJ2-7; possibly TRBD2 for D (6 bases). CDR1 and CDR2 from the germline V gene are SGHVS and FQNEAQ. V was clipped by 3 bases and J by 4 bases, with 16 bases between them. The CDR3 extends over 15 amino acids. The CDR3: CASSFLTGSGYEQYF. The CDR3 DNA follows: TGTGCCAGCAGCTTTTTGACCGGGAGTGGGTACGAGCAGTACTTC.

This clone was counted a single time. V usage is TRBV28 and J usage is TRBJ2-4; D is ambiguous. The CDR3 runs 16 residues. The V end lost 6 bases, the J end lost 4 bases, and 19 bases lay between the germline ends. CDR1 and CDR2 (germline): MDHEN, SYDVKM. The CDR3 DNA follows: TGTGCCAGCAGAGGCACCACCAGGCGATCTAAAAACATTCAGTACTTC. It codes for CASRGTTRRSKNIQYF.